These 5 T cell receptor beta chains were sequenced from one sample in a study of OX40 agonist ivuxolimab in advanced cancers. The protocol was immunoSEQ multiplex PCR, while the TCRdb copy is restricted to in-frame clones and leaves out a portion. The sample shows about 100,000 clones, under 95% of them seen only once. The specimen was CD4+ or CD8+ T cells sorted from blood, collected in a trial of the OX40 agonist ivuxolimab. These TCRs come from an adult with an advanced solid tumor such as melanoma, head and neck, liver or kidney cancer.

V gene TRBV7-3 combines with J gene TRBJ1-1; D uncertain. Trimming removed 6 bases at V and 8 bases at J, with 13 bases between. Germline V CDR1 and CDR2: SGHTA, FQGTGA. The CDR3 extends over 12 amino acids. The CDR3 DNA reads TGTGCCAGCAGTTTCCCCCCGGGGGAAGCTTTCTTT. Translation: CASSFPPGEAFF.

This sequence joins TRBV7-3 and TRBJ1-5; possibly TRBD1 for D (6 bases). V gave up 5 bases and J gave up 0 bases, with 8 bases separating them. Germline V gene data show CDR1 as SGHTA and CDR2 as FQGTGA. The length of the CDR3 is 14 residues. CDR3 region: CASSQGYSNQPQHF. The CDR3, as DNA: TGTGCCAGCAGCCAGGGGTATAGCAATCAGCCCCAGCATTTT.

The chain is built from TRBV27 and TRBJ2-7, with a tentative D call TRBD2 (5 bases). Germline V gene lookup returns CDR1 MNHEY and CDR2 SMNVEV (reference sequence). V was shortened by 5 bases and J by 2 bases, with 13 bases between the two germline ends. This CDR3 contains 14 residues. The CDR3 spells CASSTRDGPYEQYF. In DNA, the CDR3 is TGTGCCAGCAGTACACGGGATGGCCCCTACGAGCAGTACTTC.

This chain links TRBV7-3 with TRBJ2-3; TRBD2 is a possible D gene (6 bases). The CDR3 has 14 residues. Germline loops: CDR1 SGHTA, CDR2 FQGTGA. Trimming left V 2 bases short and J 1 base short, with 7 bases between. In nucleotides, the CDR3 is TGTGCCAGCAGCTTAGCTAGCGGCACAGATACGCAGTATTTT. As protein: CASSLASGTDTQYF.

J is TRBJ2-1 and V is TRBV15, with 9 bases identical to TRBD2. The CDR3 is 16 residues long. V shed 3 bases, J shed 6 bases, and the junction held 9 bases outside the gene matches. The germline gives CDR1 LNHNV, CDR2 YYDKDF (reference sequence). DNA of the CDR3: TGTGCCACCAGCAGCGCCCTCGCGGGAGGGGCCAATGAGCAGTTCTTC. Its translation: CATSSALAGGANEQFF.